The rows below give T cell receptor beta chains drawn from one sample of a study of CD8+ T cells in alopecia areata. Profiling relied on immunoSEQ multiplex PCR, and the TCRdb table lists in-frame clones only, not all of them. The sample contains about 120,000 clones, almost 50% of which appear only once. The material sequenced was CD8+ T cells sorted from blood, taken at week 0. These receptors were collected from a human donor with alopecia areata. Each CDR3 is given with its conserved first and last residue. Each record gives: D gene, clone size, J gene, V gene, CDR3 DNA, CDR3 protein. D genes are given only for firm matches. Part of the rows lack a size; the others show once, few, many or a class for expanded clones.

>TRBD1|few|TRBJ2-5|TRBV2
TGTGCCAGCTTGACAGGGCTAAGTGAGACCCAGTACTTC
CASLTGLSETQYF
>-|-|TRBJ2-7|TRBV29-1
TGCAGCGTTGAGGACCAGGGCTACGAGCAGTACTTC
CSVEDQGYEQYF
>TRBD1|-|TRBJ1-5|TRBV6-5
TGTGCCAGCAGGCTGACAGGGGAGGGTCAGCCCCAGCATTTT
CASRLTGEGQPQHF
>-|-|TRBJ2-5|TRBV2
TGTGCCAGCAGTGATGGCCTAGAAGAGACCCAGTACTTC
CASSDGLEETQYF
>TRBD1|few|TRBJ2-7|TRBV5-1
TGCGCCAGCAGCTTGGCCTCAGGGGACAGAAGCGAGCAGTACTTC
CASSLASGDRSEQYF
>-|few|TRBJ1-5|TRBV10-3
TGTGCCATCAGTGAGTCGGGGCGGGAAAGCAATCAGCCCCAGCATTTT
CAISESGRESNQPQHF
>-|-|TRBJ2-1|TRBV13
TGTGCCAGCAGCTTCTCAGCCGACAATGAGCAGTTCTTC
CASSFSADNEQFF
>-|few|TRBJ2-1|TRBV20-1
TGCAGTGCTAATGAGCAGTTCTTC
CSANEQFF
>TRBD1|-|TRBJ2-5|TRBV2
TGTGCCAGGAAGGGGACAGATCAAGAGACCCAGTACTTC
CARKGTDQETQYF
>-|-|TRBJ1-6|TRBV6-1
TGTGCCAGCAGTGGGGACATCCTTTCACCCCTCCACTTT
CASSGDILSPLHF
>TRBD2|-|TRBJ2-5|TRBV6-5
TGTGCCAGCAGGGAAGCGGGGGAGGTAGAGACCCAGTACTTC
CASREAGEVETQYF
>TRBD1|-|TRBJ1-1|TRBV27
TGTGCCAGCAGTATCATTCAGGGGGCTGGTGAAGCTTTCTTT
CASSIIQGAGEAFF
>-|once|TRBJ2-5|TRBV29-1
TGCAGCGTTGAGGGGGGACATTACCAAGAGACCCAGTACTTC
CSVEGGHYQETQYF
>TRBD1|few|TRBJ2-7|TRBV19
TGTGCCAGTAGTGACGACAGGGGGTGGCACGAGCAGTACTTC
CASSDDRGWHEQYF
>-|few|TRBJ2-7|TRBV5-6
TGTGCCAGCAGCCCCGAGGCGACGGACGAGCAGTACTTC
CASSPEATDEQYF
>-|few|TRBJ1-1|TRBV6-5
TGTGCCAGCAGTACCCTAGGGGGTAGTGTGACTGAAGCTTTCTTT
CASSTLGGSVTEAFF
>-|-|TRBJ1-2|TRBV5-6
TGTGCCAGCAGCTTAGCGATGGGTGGCTACACCTTC
CASSLAMGGYTF
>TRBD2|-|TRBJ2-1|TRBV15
TGTGCCACCAGCCCGACTAGCGGGGGAAATGAGCAGTTCTTC
CATSPTSGGNEQFF
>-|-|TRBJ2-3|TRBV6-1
TGTGCCAGCAGTCCCGGACGGGAGAACACAGATACGCAGTATTTT
CASSPGRENTDTQYF